Each of the 2 T cell receptor beta chains below was sequenced from the same sample in a study of lymphopenia after photon versus proton radiotherapy. Produced via immunoSEQ multiplex PCR; TCRdb's table is partial and in-frame only. The table records 35,000 to 40,000 clones, about 84% of them present only once. This sample comprised peripheral blood, obtained from a patient treated with photon-based radiotherapy. These TCRs come from a man aged 45-65 years with gastric cancer.

V and J are TRBV2 and TRBJ2-1; TRBD2 might be the D (6 bases). Germline CDR1 and CDR2: SNHLY and FYNNEI. The CDR3 contains 15 residues. Trimming left V 8 bases short and J 4 bases short, with 18 bases between. The CDR3 protein is CASGPPLAAYNEQFF. The CDR3 nucleotides read TGTGCCAGCGGACCGCCTTTAGCGGCTTACAATGAGCAGTTCTTC.

This clone was detected only a few times. This sequence joins TRBV27 and TRBJ2-7, with TRBD1 identical over 7 bases. This CDR3 comprises 13 residues. CDR1 is MNHEY and CDR2 is SMNVEV in the germline V gene (reference sequence). Germline trimming cut 6 bases from V and 3 bases from J; bases unmatched to any gene: 5. CDR3 protein: CASSPTGVYEQYF. CDR3 nucleotide sequence: TGTGCCAGCAGCCCAACAGGGGTCTACGAGCAGTACTTC.